The entry that follows covers one T cell receptor (beta chain) sequence. Antigen: not known. The sample belongs to a study of shared clonotypes between healthy human individuals. On the study more broadly: Two female and a few male donors aged 18 to 49 were enrolled.

The donor population consisted of healthy HIV-negative adults with no recent acute infections or vaccinations. Clones were sequenced by immunoSEQ multiplex PCR, and TCRdb holds only the in-frame ones, with some missing. The profile covers some 2,000,000 clones, with about 94% appearing a single time and approximately 0.13% taken by the ten largest. The study's findings and limits: Roughly 5% of naive CD4 clonotypes were common to several donors. The authors sampled blood alone, and tissue repertoires likely differ.

The TCR comes from a man aged 18 to 29 in good health. Sequenced: naive CD4+ T cells sorted from blood. The sample's subset: CD45RA+ positively selected.

The CDR3 DNA reads as TGTGCCAGCAGTGAAGCGCCCACGCTGATCCACTCACCCCTCCACTTT. Protein product: CASSEAPTLIHSPLHF. This chain joins TRBV2 and TRBJ1-6; the D is unclear. V lost 0 bases and J lost 10, with 16 bases in between. Germline CDR1 and CDR2: SNHLY and FYNNEI. The CDR3 runs to 16 residues.